The 2 T cell receptor beta chains in this list originate from one sample, sequenced in a study of T cell clusters in autoimmune cytopenias (dated by TCRdb to about 2019). Instrument on record: Illumina MiSeq. To amplify TRB rearrangements, a touch-down multiplex PCR protocol was run with the TRB-A and TRB-B primer pools combined in a single tube. TCRdb reprocessed the reads and assigns one entry to each CDR3 protein sequence, leaving out DNA. The table for this sample shows around 4,200 distinct CDR3 sequences. The ten largest clones capture around a fifth of the sample. TRB amplification used about 260 ng of peripheral blood genomic DNA, 30,000 to 40,000 genome equivalents, per sample. Sequencing used peripheral blood. The receptor set was obtained from a human donor with an autoimmune cytopenia or autoimmune hepatitis (not recorded which).

The chain combines TRBV6-5 with TRBJ1-1. The V gene's germline CDR1 is MNHEY and CDR2 SVGAGI. The CDR3 contains 12 residues. CDR3: CASRVTNTEAFF.

The rearrangement joins TRBV7-6 to TRBJ2-1; without DNA, the TCRdb call of TRBD1 cannot be checked. The CDR3 spans 15 residues. Germline assignment: CDR1 SGHVS and CDR2 FNYEAQ. The CDR3 protein is CACSLGGPFYNEQFF. The complete variable domain, with remaining parts taken from reference TRBV7-6 and TRBJ2-1, reads GAGVSQSPRYKVTKRGQDVALRCDPISGHVSLYWYRQALGQGPEFLTYFNYEAQQDKSGLPNDRFSAERPEGSISTLTIQRTEQRDSAMYRCACSLGGPFYNEQFFGPGTRLTVL.